These 5 T cell receptor beta chains were all obtained from the same sample, sequenced in a study of T cell responses to AZD1222 COVID-19 vaccine. TCRdb keeps only in-frame clones here, not all; method: immunoSEQ multiplex PCR. The sample holds 70,000 to 90,000 clones; 70% to 90% are singletons and the top ten take about an eighth. The source was peripheral blood, collected 28 days after the second AZD1222 dose. These receptors were collected from an adult who received the AZD1222 COVID-19 vaccine.

CDR3 residues: CASSLGLGGGDTQYF. In DNA, the CDR3 is TGTGCCAGCAGCTTAGGCCTCGGGGGTGGGGATACGCAGTATTTT. V and J are TRBV13 and TRBJ2-3, with a tentative D call TRBD2 (6 bases). This CDR3 comprises 15 residues. Trimming took 0 bases from V and 6 from J, leaving 13 bases between them. Per the germline V gene, CDR1 is PRHDT and CDR2 is FYEKMQ (reference sequence).

The gene calls are TRBV10-3 and TRBJ1-2, with a weak D call TRBD1 (6 bases). Trimming removed 0 bases at V and 0 bases at J, with 8 bases between. Looked up from germline, CDR1 is ENHRY and CDR2 is SYGVKD. The CDR3 is 15 residues long. The CDR3 loop reads CAISESRTANYGYTF. The CDR3, as DNA: TGTGCCATCAGTGAGTCTAGGACAGCTAACTATGGCTACACCTTC.

The gene calls are TRBV4-3 and TRBJ1-1, with 7 bases aligning to TRBD1. This CDR3 contains 15 residues. In germline, CDR1 is LGHNA, CDR2 YSLEER. The V and J ends lost 0 bases and 3 bases, in that order; junction bases with no gene match: 4. CDR3 loop: CASSQEGGGHTEAFF. In DNA, the CDR3 is TGCGCCAGCAGCCAAGAAGGAGGGGGCCACACTGAAGCTTTCTTT.

This chain joins TRBV28 and TRBJ2-3; TRBD2 aligns across 9 bases. CDR3 length equals 18 residues. V dropped 7 bases and J dropped 10; count of bases not matched to a gene: 24. CDR1 is MDHEN and CDR2 is SYDVKM in the germline V gene. As DNA, the CDR3 is TGTGCCAGCACCGTTTTCCCTTCGACTAGCGGAAGTTCCTTCCCGCAGTATTTT. This encodes CASTVFPSTSGSSFPQYF.

The chain is built from TRBV24-1 and TRBJ2-3; D is uncertain. Germline-derived CDR1 and CDR2 are KGHDR and SFDVKD. The CDR3 extends over 12 amino acids. The germline V and J ends were trimmed by 7 bases and 2 bases, with 6 bases remaining between them. CDR3 region: CATSGTTDTQYF. CDR3 in DNA: TGTGCCACCAGCGGCACCACAGATACGCAGTATTTT.